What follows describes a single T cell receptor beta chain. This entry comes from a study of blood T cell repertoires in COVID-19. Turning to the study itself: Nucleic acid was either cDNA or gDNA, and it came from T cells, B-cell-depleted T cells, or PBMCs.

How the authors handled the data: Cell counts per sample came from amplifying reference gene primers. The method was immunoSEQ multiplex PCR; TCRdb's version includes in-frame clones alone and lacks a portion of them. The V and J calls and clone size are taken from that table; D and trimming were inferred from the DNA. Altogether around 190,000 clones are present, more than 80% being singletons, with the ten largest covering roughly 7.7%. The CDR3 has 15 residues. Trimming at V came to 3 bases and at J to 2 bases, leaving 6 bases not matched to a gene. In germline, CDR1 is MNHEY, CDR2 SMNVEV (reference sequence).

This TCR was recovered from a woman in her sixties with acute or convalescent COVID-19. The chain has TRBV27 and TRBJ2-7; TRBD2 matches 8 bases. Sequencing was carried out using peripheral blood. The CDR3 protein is CASSFDSGAPYEQYF. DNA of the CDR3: TGTGCCAGCAGTTTCGATAGCGGGGCACCCTACGAGCAGTACTTC.